These 11 T cell receptor beta chains were all obtained from the same sample, sequenced in a study of graft-versus-host responses after intestinal transplantation. The repertoire was sequenced with immunoSEQ multiplex PCR; TCRdb's copy has only in-frame clones and lacks some. The table lists about 88,000 clones, under 90% of them singletons. These receptors' targets are unknown. This sample comprised unstimulated CD4+ T cells sorted from spleen or lymph node cells, obtained before intestinal transplant. All receptors derive from a human donor who received an intestinal transplant.

J is TRBJ1-2 and V is TRBV5-4; TRBD1 might be the D (5 bases). The CDR3 spans 14 residues. Germline CDR1 SGHNT, CDR2 YYREEE (reference sequence). The germline V and J ends were trimmed by 4 bases and 1 base, with 11 bases remaining between them. The chain's CDR3 is CASSVLGVNYGYTF. The CDR3 DNA is TGTGCCAGCAGCGTCTTAGGGGTTAACTATGGCTACACCTTC.

J is TRBJ2-1 and V is TRBV5-1, with 7 bases aligning to TRBD2. The CDR3 runs 13 residues. V trimming: 5 bases; J trimming: 7 bases; junction bases outside the gene matches: 6. Per germline, CDR1 SGHRS and CDR2 YFSETQ. CDR3 protein: CASRYLAANEQFF. Here the CDR3 DNA reads TGCGCCAGCAGGTACCTAGCGGCAAATGAGCAGTTCTTC.

DNA of the CDR3: TGTGCCAGCAGCCCTCCAAACTTGGGACAGGGGGTGTTTTCTGGTAATTCACCCCTCCACTTT. It translates to CASSPPNLGQGVFSGNSPLHF. This sequence joins TRBV12-1 and TRBJ1-6; TRBD1 reflects the table's D call only, with no check against the DNA. TRBV12-1 is tagged as a pseudogene. The CDR3 covers 21 residues.

CDR3 in DNA: TGTGCCACCCAACAGGGGGGGAACACTGAAGCTTTCTTT. Translated: CATQQGGNTEAFF. The J gene is TRBJ1-1, the V gene TRBV18; 8 bases are a match to TRBD1. The V and J ends lost 10 bases and 1 base, in that order; junction bases with no gene match: 5. The length of the CDR3 is 13 residues. The V gene's germline CDR1 is KGHSH and CDR2 LQKENI.

The V gene is TRBV5-1, the J gene TRBJ2-1; possibly TRBD2 for D (5 bases). In germline, CDR1 is SGHRS, CDR2 YFSETQ. The V end was cut by 0 bases, the J end by 7 bases, with 5 bases between. The CDR3 spans 12 residues. The DNA of the CDR3 is TGCGCCAGCAGCTTGGGAGGGAATGAGCAGTTCTTC. The encoded protein is CASSLGGNEQFF.

The rearrangement uses TRBV7-3 and TRBJ1-1; 8 bases fit TRBD1. CDR1 and CDR2 (germline): SGHTA, FQGTGA. Losses at the gene ends were 2 bases for V and 0 bases for J; bases not matched to a gene: 5. The CDR3 length is 16 residues. CDR3 nucleotide sequence: TGTGCCAGCAGCTTATCCGGGACAGGCGTGAACACTGAAGCTTTCTTT. It specifies CASSLSGTGVNTEAFF. The whole variable domain, remainder taken from reference TRBV7-3 and TRBJ1-1, is GAGVSQTPSNKVTEKGKYVELRCDPISGHTALYWYRQSLGQGPEFLIYFQGTGAADDSGLPNDRFFAVRPEGSVSTLKIQRTERGDSAVYLCASSLSGTGVNTEAFFGQGTRLTVV.

The chain carries TRBV5-8 and TRBJ1-1; possible D gene TRBD1, 5 bases. The CDR3 runs 16 residues. Germline values: CDR1 SGHTS, CDR2 YDEGEE. V lost 3 bases and J 11 bases, leaving 26 bases between the germline ends. The CDR3 protein is CASSSTPGTRGELAFF. The CDR3 coding sequence is TGTGCCAGCAGCTCCACCCCCGGGACCCGGGGGGAACTTGCTTTCTTT. The entire variable domain, with the rest obtained from reference TRBV5-8 and TRBJ1-1, is as follows: EAGVTQSPTHLIKTRGQQATLRCSPISGHTSVYWYQQALGLGLQFLLWYDEGEERNRGNFPPRFSGRQFPNYSSELNVNALELEDSALYLCASSSTPGTRGELAFFGQGTRLTVV.

V and J are TRBV4-2 and TRBJ1-1, with 8 bases lining up with TRBD1. Germline CDR1 and CDR2: LGHNA and YNFKEQ. CDR3 length equals 16 residues. Trimming took 0 bases from V and 0 from J; bases not matched to a gene: 3. The chain's CDR3 is CASSQETGGMNTEAFF. The CDR3, as DNA: TGTGCCAGCAGCCAAGAAACAGGGGGTATGAACACTGAAGCTTTCTTT.

The chain is built from TRBV4-1 and TRBJ1-2, with D perhaps TRBD1 (5 bases). The V gene's germline CDR1 is MGHRA and CDR2 YSYEKL. The CDR3 consists of 15 residues. Trimming removed 2 bases from V and 2 bases from J, with 12 bases in between. CDR3 sequence (DNA): TGCGCCAGCAGCCAATATCCAGGGTCAAACTATGGCTACACCTTC. This codes for CASSQYPGSNYGYTF.

This clone was recorded once. The rearrangement links TRBV18 to TRBJ2-7, with 8 bases lining up with TRBD2. The CDR3 covers 13 residues. V dropped 6 bases and J dropped 4; count of bases not matched to a gene: 5. The V gene's germline CDR1 is KGHSH and CDR2 LQKENI. The CDR3 region has the DNA TGTGCCAGCTCTCTAGGACTAGCTTACGAGCAGTACTTC. This gives the protein CASSLGLAYEQYF.

CDR3 amino acids: CASSYVRTGRNTEAFF. CDR3 DNA sequence: TGTGCCAGCAGTTACGTGCGGACAGGGCGGAACACTGAAGCTTTCTTT. The chain has TRBV6-5 and TRBJ1-1; TRBD1 matches at 8 bases. The CDR3 has 16 residues. J gave up 1 base and V 2 bases, and 6 bases lay outside the gene matches. Looked up from germline, CDR1 is MNHEY and CDR2 is SVGAGI.